This TCR beta chain is from a study of T cells in Graves' hyperthyroidism and ophthalmopathy. Study in general: Peripheral blood specimens were obtained at initial diagnosis, prior to any treatment. Findings and caveats of the study: Blood also held most thyroid clonotypes expanded beyond 0.001. Ophthalmopathy was model-predicted a median approximately 6.9 months pre-onset.

Amplification of TCR beta CDR3 regions was performed using RNA transcripts as template. The TCR CDR3 first-round RT-PCR relied on the HTBI primer set. TCRdb itself ran the multiplex PCR reads through MiXCR, one entry per CDR3 protein. This sample has roughly 500,000 distinct CDR3 sequences; roughly 13% occur once, and the top ten carry almost 6%. This clonotype showed up many times. The antigen remains undetermined. Diagnoses rested on clinical symptoms, serum thyroxine and TRAb, thyroid ultrasound and orbital computed tomography. Germline V CDR1 and CDR2: SGHNT, YENEEA. Between the trimmed V and J ends, which lost 7 bases and 2 bases, there was a span of 18 bases. The CDR3 is 15 residues long.

The origin of this receptor is a woman younger than 45 with Graves' hyperthyroidism that later progressed to Graves' ophthalmopathy. The material sequenced was blood. J is TRBJ2-7 and V is TRBV11-3, with D tentatively TRBD2 (6 bases). CDR3 DNA: TGTGCCAGCACCGGCCCGGGACTCCCTACCTACGAGCAGTACTTC. Amino acids: CASTGPGLPTYEQYF.